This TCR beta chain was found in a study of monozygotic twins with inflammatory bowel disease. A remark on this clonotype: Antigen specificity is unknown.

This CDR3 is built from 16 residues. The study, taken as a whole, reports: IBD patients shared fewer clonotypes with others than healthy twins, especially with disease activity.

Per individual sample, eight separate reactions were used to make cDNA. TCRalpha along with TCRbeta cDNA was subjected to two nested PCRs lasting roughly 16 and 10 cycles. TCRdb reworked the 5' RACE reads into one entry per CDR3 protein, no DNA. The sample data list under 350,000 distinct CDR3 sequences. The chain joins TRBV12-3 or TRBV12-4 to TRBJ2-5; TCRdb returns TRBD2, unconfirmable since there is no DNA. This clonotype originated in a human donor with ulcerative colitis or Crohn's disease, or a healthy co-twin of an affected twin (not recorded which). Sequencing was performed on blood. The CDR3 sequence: CASSFFSGGRQETQYF.